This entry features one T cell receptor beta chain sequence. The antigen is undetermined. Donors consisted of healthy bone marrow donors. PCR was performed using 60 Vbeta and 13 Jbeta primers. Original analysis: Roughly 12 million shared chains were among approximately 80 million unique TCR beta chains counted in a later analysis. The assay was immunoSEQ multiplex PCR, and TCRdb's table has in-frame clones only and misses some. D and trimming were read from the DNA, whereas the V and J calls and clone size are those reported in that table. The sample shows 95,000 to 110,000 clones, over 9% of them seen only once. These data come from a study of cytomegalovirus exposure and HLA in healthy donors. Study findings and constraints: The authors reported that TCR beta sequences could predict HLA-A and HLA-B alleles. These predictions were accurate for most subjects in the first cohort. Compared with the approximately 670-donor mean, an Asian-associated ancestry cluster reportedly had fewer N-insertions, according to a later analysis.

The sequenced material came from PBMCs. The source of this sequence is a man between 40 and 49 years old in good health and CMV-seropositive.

CDR3 sequence (DNA): TGTGCCAGCAGCCACCACAGGGGGATTGACAATGAGCAGTTCTTC. This codes for CASSHHRGIDNEQFF. V and J are TRBV9 and TRBJ2-1; 8 bases line up with TRBD1. This CDR3 comprises 15 residues. V lost 4 bases and J lost 5; bases outside the gene matches: 8. Germline values: CDR1 SGDLS, CDR2 YYNGEE.